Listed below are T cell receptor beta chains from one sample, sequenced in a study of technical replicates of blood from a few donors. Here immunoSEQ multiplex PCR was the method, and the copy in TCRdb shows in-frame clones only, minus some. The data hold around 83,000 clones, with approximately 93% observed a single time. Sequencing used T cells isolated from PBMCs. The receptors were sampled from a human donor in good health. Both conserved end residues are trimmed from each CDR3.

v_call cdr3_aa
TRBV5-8 ASSPGVGGPGANVLT
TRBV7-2 ASSPASHHEQF
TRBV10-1 ASSDTIREQY
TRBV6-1 ASRATGGREQY
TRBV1 TSSQEAYSNQPQH
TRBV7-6 ASSSGQGANYGYT
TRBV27 ASGHLEAF
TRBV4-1 ASSQLEQGAGQPQH
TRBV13 ASSLRQGRSTEAF
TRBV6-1 ASSESRGQHQPQH
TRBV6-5 ASNWGGVLF
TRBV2 ASSEAGEGTQY
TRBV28 ASSFRQNTGELF
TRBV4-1 ASSQNRASYEQY
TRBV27 ASSSGGRRYETQY
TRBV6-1 ASSEGGISNQPQH
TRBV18 ASSPGTSGLAKNIQY
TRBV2 ASSAYREIEAF
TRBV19 ASSEDRDSYEQY
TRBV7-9 ASSLGAGDEQF
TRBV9 ASSERASGRDEQF
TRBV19 ASSIGGSGNEQF
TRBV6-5 ASSLNPRWYGYT
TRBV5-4 ASSLKAQGFYEQY
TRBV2 ASGLDISYEQY
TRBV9 ASSVGGRGNYGYT
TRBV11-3 ASSLAGGSDQY
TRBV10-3 AISGEGATRSYGYT
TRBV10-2 ASRGQGNYEQY
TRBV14 ASSPEGVLGYGYT
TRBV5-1 ASSLKDSERSVNTEAF
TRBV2 ASSFDRNQETQY
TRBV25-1 ASSDWGQDTGELF
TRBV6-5 ASSYRQGVMVT
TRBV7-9 ASSFNAGATNEKLF
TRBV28 ASSLWGGDKTKHEQY
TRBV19 ASSQGPNTGELF
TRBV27 ASNPGGSSYNEQF
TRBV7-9 ASSLAPSTDTQY
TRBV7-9 ASSSGTGLEQY
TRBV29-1 SVWSGEKLF
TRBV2 ASSKETQETQY
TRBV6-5 ASSPRTSGVDEQF
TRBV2 ASSMDSNEQF
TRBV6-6 ASSSRQGANTEAF
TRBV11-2 ASSLSGAYEQY
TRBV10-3 AISESRGTDTQY
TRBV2 ASTGTGETQY
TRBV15 ATSGEIDGTRLYEQY
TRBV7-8 ASSLGGGEGYT
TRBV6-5 ASSYTPGREAF
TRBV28 ASSFRITGELF
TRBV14 ASSPSSYEQY